A selection of T cell receptor beta chains follows, all from one sample in a study of cytomegalovirus exposure and HLA in healthy donors. Method: immunoSEQ multiplex PCR; TCRdb's copy keeps in-frame clones and lacks some. The sample records 100,000 to 150,000 clones, about 77% being singletons. Input material: PBMCs. Source of these receptors: a woman between 40 and 50 years old in good health and CMV-seronegative. CDR3s include the opening cysteine and the closing phenylalanine or tryptophan. A D gene is named only where the DNA matches it firmly. The size field is filled for only some rows; it gives once, few, many or a size class.

j_call | v_call | d_call | clone_size | cdr3_nt | cdr3_aa
TRBJ2-2 | TRBV6-6 | TRBD1 | . | TGTGCCACCACTTGGGACAGGTTGAACACCGGGGAGCTGTTTTTT | CATTWDRLNTGELFF
TRBJ2-7 | TRBV6-5 | . | once | TGTGCCAGCAGTTACTCGACTGCGGGCAGGGGCTACGAGCAGTACTTC | CASSYSTAGRGYEQYF
TRBJ1-6 | TRBV7-2 | TRBD1 | . | TGTGCCAGCAGCTTGGACAGGATGAATTCACCCCTCCACTTT | CASSLDRMNSPLHF
TRBJ2-1 | TRBV29-1 | TRBD2 | . | TGCAGAGCTACCTTAATAGCGGGCGTCCCTCACAATGAGCAGTTCTTC | CRATLIAGVPHNEQFF
TRBJ2-5 | TRBV6-4 | . | . | TGTGGCTGGTCGCAAGGACTCGCCCGGGGGGAGACCCAGTACTTC | CGWSQGLARGETQYF
TRBJ2-1 | TRBV5-1 | TRBD2 | . | TGCGCCAGCAGCTTGTTGTCTAGCGGACTTAGCTCCTACAATGAGCAGTTCTTC | CASSLLSSGLSSYNEQFF
TRBJ1-1 | TRBV4-1 | TRBD1 | . | TGCGCCAGCAGCCGAGGACAGGGGGCGAACACTGAAGCTTTCTTT | CASSRGQGANTEAFF
TRBJ1-1 | TRBV29-1 | TRBD1 | few | TGCAGCGTTGAGGAACAGGGGGCCGGGAACACTGAAGCTTTCTTT | CSVEEQGAGNTEAFF
TRBJ2-5 | TRBV28 | TRBD2 | . | TGTGCCAGCAGCCTGTCCCTAGCGGGGGGATTTGGGACCCAGTACTTC | CASSLSLAGGFGTQYF
TRBJ2-2 | TRBV7-2 | . | . | TGTGCCAGCAGCCCCACGGTTCGGGTTGGCGGGGAGCTGTTTTTT | CASSPTVRVGGELFF
TRBJ2-7 | TRBV19 | TRBD1 | . | TGTGCCAGTAGTGGGGGAAAGACAGGGGAGAATTTCGACGAGCAGTACTTC | CASSGGKTGENFDEQYF
TRBJ1-2 | TRBV6-5 | . | . | TGTGCCAGCAGGGGGCAGGGGCATGGCTACACCTTC | CASRGQGHGYTF
TRBJ2-1 | TRBV30 | . | . | TGTGCCTGGAGCCCCGTTTCGGGGGCCTACAATGAGCAGTTCTTC | CAWSPVSGAYNEQFF
TRBJ1-2 | TRBV5-1 | . | . | TGCGCCAGCAGCTTGGAAGTCACTGGCTATGGCTACACCTTC | CASSLEVTGYGYTF
TRBJ1-3 | TRBV10-3 | TRBD1 | . | TGTGCCATCAGTGCCGGAGACAGGGGCTCTGGAAACACCATATATTTT | CAISAGDRGSGNTIYF
TRBJ1-1 | TRBV6-1 | . | . | TGTGCCAGCAGTTGGTTTGGGCAGAAGAACACTGAAGCTTTCTTT | CASSWFGQKNTEAFF
TRBJ1-1 | TRBV9 | . | . | TGTGCCAGCAGCGTAGACCCGACAGGGAACACTGAAGCTTTCTTT | CASSVDPTGNTEAFF